Following are 14 T cell receptor beta chains from one sample sequenced in a study of blood T cell repertoires in COVID-19. This table comes from immunoSEQ multiplex PCR, and its TCRdb copy is limited to in-frame clones, with some not included. The sample includes under 130,000 clones, approximately 90% of them seen just once. Sample: peripheral blood. Source of these receptors: an elderly woman with acute or convalescent COVID-19.

V is TRBV20-1 and J is TRBJ2-5, with D perhaps matching TRBD2 (5 bases). Germline V gives CDR1 DFQATT, CDR2 SNEGSKA (reference sequence). The V and J ends lost 5 bases and 2 bases respectively, with 6 bases between them. The CDR3 covers 11 residues. The CDR3 nucleotides are TGCAGTGCTGGACTGCAAGAGACCCAGTACTTC. Protein: CSAGLQETQYF.

V is TRBV9 and J is TRBJ1-2; D might be TRBD1 (6 bases). The V end lost 5 bases, the J end lost 0 bases, and 17 bases lay between the germline ends. Per the germline V gene, CDR1 is SGDLS and CDR2 is YYNGEE. This CDR3 comprises 16 residues. Here the CDR3 reads CASRGRTQGPNYGYTF. The CDR3 nucleotides read TGTGCCAGCAGGGGACGAACACAGGGTCCTAACTATGGCTACACCTTC.

V is TRBV19 and J is TRBJ2-1; weak D call: TRBD1 (5 bases). There are 14 residues in the CDR3. Germline V gene sequence: CDR1 LNHDA, CDR2 SQIVND (reference sequence). The germline V and J ends were trimmed by 3 bases and 2 bases, with 8 bases remaining between them. The CDR3 region is CASSIAGTYNEQFF. CDR3 sequence (DNA): TGTGCCAGTAGTATTGCAGGGACCTACAATGAGCAGTTCTTC.

V gene TRBV7-2 combines with J gene TRBJ1-5; D call uncertain. The V gene's germline CDR1 is SGHTA and CDR2 FQGNSA. Trimming left V 0 bases short and J 4 bases short, with 13 bases between. This CDR3 comprises 16 residues. CDR3 amino acids: CASSLAPGSTNQPQHF. In DNA, the CDR3 is TGTGCCAGCAGCTTAGCCCCCGGATCGACTAATCAGCCCCAGCATTTT.

This chain connects TRBV7-8 to TRBJ1-4; 9 bases fit TRBD1. The V and J ends lost 0 bases and 7 bases, in that order; junction bases with no gene match: 6. The CDR3 has 16 amino acids. The germline V gene encodes CDR1 SGHVS and CDR2 FQNEAQ. The CDR3, as DNA: TGTGCCAGCAGCTTAGCTGGGACAGGGAGGGGTGAAAAACTGTTTTTT. Translated, it gives CASSLAGTGRGEKLFF.

This chain links TRBV30 with TRBJ2-1; tentative D call: TRBD1 (6 bases). Deletions cut 6 bases from V and 0 bases from J, with 15 bases between. The CDR3 consists of 15 residues. Germline values: CDR1 GTSNPN, CDR2 SVGIG (reference sequence). CDR3 nucleotide sequence: TGTGCCTGCCACTTGGACAGACCCTCCTACAATGAGCAGTTCTTC. Amino acid sequence: CACHLDRPSYNEQFF.

This rearrangement joins TRBV2 to TRBJ1-1; no reliable D call. The CDR3 is made up of 13 amino acids. CDR1 SNHLY and CDR2 FYNNEI come from the germline V gene. V was cut by 2 bases and J by 10 bases, with 14 bases left in between. This CDR3 is CASSEIPAPGAFF. The CDR3 DNA reads as TGTGCCAGCAGTGAAATCCCCGCGCCGGGAGCTTTCTTT.

The chain combines TRBV7-9 with TRBJ1-1; tentative D call: TRBD1 (6 bases). Per germline, CDR1 SEHNR and CDR2 FQNEAQ (reference sequence). Trimming cost V 5 bases and J 3 bases, with 16 bases left between them. This CDR3 has 15 amino acids. CDR3 nucleotides: TGTGCCAGCAGCCCTCAACAGGGTAGTTACACTGAAGCTTTCTTT. Translation: CASSPQQGSYTEAFF.

The V call is TRBV30, the J call TRBJ2-7; weak D call: TRBD1 (6 bases). Looked up from germline, CDR1 is GTSNPN and CDR2 is SVGIG (reference sequence). CDR3 length: 13 amino acids. The V end lost 3 bases, the J end lost 6 bases, and 15 bases lay between the germline ends. In nucleotides, the CDR3 is TGTGCCTGGAGGAGGGGGACACACGGCGAGCAGTACTTC. Translated: CAWRRGTHGEQYF.

This sequence joins TRBV20-1 and TRBJ2-5; possible D gene TRBD2, 5 bases. The germline V gene encodes CDR1 DFQATT and CDR2 SNEGSKA (reference sequence). The CDR3 has 13 amino acids. The V end lost 3 bases, the J end lost 5 bases, and 13 bases lay between the germline ends. The CDR3 nucleotides read TGCAGTGCTAGTCGGGTCGGCGGGGAGACCCAGTACTTC. Translation gives CSASRVGGETQYF.

This clone came up once. V usage is TRBV7-2 and J usage is TRBJ1-2; 9 bases agree with TRBD1. With V trimmed by 5 bases and J by 2 bases, 6 bases remained unmatched. The CDR3 runs 15 residues. Germline V CDR1 and CDR2: SGHTA, FQGNSA. As DNA, the CDR3 is TGTGCCAGCAGCACCTCCGGGACAGGGAACTATGGCTACACCTTC. This sequence encodes CASSTSGTGNYGYTF. Together with reference TRBV7-2 and TRBJ1-2, the CDR3 gives the full variable domain: GAGVSQSPSNKVTEKGKDVELRCDPISGHTALYWYRQSLGQGLEFLIYFQGNSAPDKSGLPSDRFSAERTGGSVSTLTIQRTQQEDSAVYLCASSTSGTGNYGYTFGSGTRLTVV.

The rearrangement links TRBV5-4 to TRBJ2-7; the D is unclear. The CDR3 is made up of 15 amino acids. From germline, CDR1 is SGHNT and CDR2 YYREEE (reference sequence). V lost 0 bases and J 0 bases, leaving 10 bases between the germline ends. CDR3 sequence (DNA): TGTGCCAGCAGCTTGGTTGGCAGAAGCTCCTACGAGCAGTACTTC. It is translated as CASSLVGRSSYEQYF.

The chain couples TRBV30 to TRBJ1-2; the D is unclear. CDR1 and CDR2 (germline): GTSNPN, SVGIG (reference sequence). V lost 0 bases and J lost 3, with 8 bases in between. This CDR3 has 13 residues. The DNA of the CDR3 is TGTGCCTGGAGTGTATCTGAGGACTATGGCTACACCTTC. It codes for CAWSVSEDYGYTF.

This chain uses TRBV5-5 with TRBJ1-5; D gene uncertain. The V gene lost 0 bases and the J gene lost 2 bases, with 12 bases spanning the gap. There are 16 residues in the CDR3. Germline V gene sequence: CDR1 SGHKS, CDR2 YYEKEE (reference sequence). The CDR3 spells CASSLGTGTGNQPQHF. The CDR3 DNA reads as TGTGCCAGCAGCTTGGGAACGGGTACGGGCAATCAGCCCCAGCATTTT.